Below are 22 T cell receptor beta chains sequenced from a single sample in a study of cytomegalovirus exposure and HLA in healthy donors. This PCR relied on a set of 60 Vbeta primers and 13 Jbeta primers. TCRdb keeps only in-frame clones here, not all; method: immunoSEQ multiplex PCR. The sample holds fewer than 200,000 clones, about four fifths seen once. The sample was PBMCs. These receptors were obtained from a woman aged 25-40 years in good health and CMV-seropositive.

The chain couples TRBV6-5 to TRBJ1-5, with 7 bases lining up with TRBD1. The CDR3 extends over 13 amino acids. Trimming removed 6 bases from V and 6 bases from J; junction bases left unmatched: 5. From germline, CDR1 is MNHEY and CDR2 SVGAGI. CDR3 coding DNA: TGTGCCAGCAGCCTGGGACAGCTTCAGCCCCAGCATTTT. It translates to CASSLGQLQPQHF.

This clone was detected only a few times. The CDR3 sequence: CASSYYPQITRGNQPQHF. CDR3 bases: TGTGCCAGCAGTTACTACCCCCAGATAACCAGGGGCAATCAGCCCCAGCATTTT. The rearrangement uses TRBV6-7 and TRBJ1-5, with TRBD1 as a possible D gene (5 bases). TRBV6-7 is an ORF, with its function uncertain. The CDR3 runs 18 residues. Trimming shortened V by 1 base and J by 2 bases, and 18 bases separated the two germline ends.

The V gene is TRBV19, the J gene TRBJ2-3; D possibly corresponds to TRBD2 (5 bases). CDR1 and CDR2 (germline): LNHDA, SQIVND (reference sequence). The CDR3 spans 16 residues. Trimming removed 1 base from V and 1 base from J, with 12 bases in between. CDR3 nucleotide sequence: TGTGCCAGTAGTATAGTTGGGGAGTCGGGCACAGATACGCAGTATTTT. Translated: CASSIVGESGTDTQYF.

The rearrangement links TRBV29-1 to TRBJ2-3; tentatively, D is TRBD2 (5 bases). CDR1 is SQVTM and CDR2 is ANQGSEA in the germline V gene. The CDR3 has 11 amino acids. The V and J ends lost 5 bases and 4 bases respectively, with 7 bases between them. CDR3 bases: TGCAGCGTTAGGACTGCAGATACGCAGTATTTT. Encoded protein: CSVRTADTQYF.

This clone has a single count. The rearrangement joins TRBV4-1 to TRBJ2-1; 9 bases map to TRBD1. Germline trimming cut 3 bases from V and 7 bases from J; bases unmatched to any gene: 10. The CDR3 covers 16 residues. Germline V gene data show CDR1 as MGHRA and CDR2 as YSYEKL. The CDR3 nucleotides are TGCGCCAGCAGCCAGGGTAGGACAGGGGAGTGGAATGAGCAGTTCTTC. Encoded protein: CASSQGRTGEWNEQFF.

This clone appeared a single time. The V gene is TRBV5-1, the J gene TRBJ1-5; no clear D gene. The CDR3 contains 13 residues. V lost 5 bases, J lost 5 bases, and 11 bases lay in between. Germline CDR1 is SGHRS and CDR2 is YFSETQ. DNA of the CDR3: TGCGCCAGCAGTTACGACATAGATCAGCCCCAGCATTTT. Translation: CASSYDIDQPQHF.

J is TRBJ1-1 and V is TRBV27; possible D gene TRBD1, 5 bases. The CDR3 has 13 residues. The germline V gene has CDR1 MNHEY and CDR2 SMNVEV (reference sequence). V lost 6 bases, J lost 6 bases, and 14 bases lay in between. The CDR3 region is CASSPRQSSEAFF. For the CDR3, the DNA is TGTGCCAGCAGCCCCCGACAGAGCTCTGAAGCTTTCTTT.

The sample holds a few counts of this clone. The chain has TRBV7-2 and TRBJ1-1; D ambiguous. Germline CDR1 and CDR2: SGHTA and FQGNSA. The CDR3 runs to 15 residues. Deletions cut 5 bases from V and 10 bases from J, with 23 bases between. The CDR3 DNA is TGTGCCAGCAGCCGCCCCGGTAGCACGGGGTTGAGAGCTTTCTTT. Its translation is CASSRPGSTGLRAFF.

There are a few counts of this clone. The rearrangement joins TRBV5-6 to TRBJ2-7; D remains ambiguous. Germline V gene sequence: CDR1 SGHDT, CDR2 YYEEEE. V was trimmed by 4 bases and J by 0 bases, leaving 2 bases between them. The CDR3 sequence is 11 residues long. The CDR3 loop reads CASSHSYEQYF. The CDR3 DNA sequence: TGTGCCAGCAGCCACTCCTACGAGCAGTACTTC.

V gene TRBV11-3 combines with J gene TRBJ1-2, with 7 bases fitting TRBD1. The CDR3 is 12 residues long. CDR1 SGHNT and CDR2 YENEEA come from the germline V gene. V lost 5 bases and J lost 6; bases outside the gene matches: 3. The CDR3 region is CASSVGTDGYTF. The CDR3 bases are TGTGCCAGCAGCGTCGGGACAGATGGCTACACCTTC.

This clone was observed once. This chain links TRBV9 with TRBJ2-6, with D possibly matching TRBD1 (6 bases). Germline CDR1 SGDLS, CDR2 YYNGEE. Deletions cut 3 bases from V and 3 bases from J, with 10 bases between. This CDR3 is 15 amino acids long. CDR3 coding DNA: TGTGCCAGCAGCGCAGGGGAGCTTGGGGCCAACGTCCTGACTTTC. As protein: CASSAGELGANVLTF.

This clone showed up just a few times. The DNA for the CDR3 is TGTGCCAGCACCGAAGGAGGGGCCGTGGTCAATGAGCAGTTCTTC. This translates into CASTEGGAVVNEQFF. This chain joins TRBV6-1 and TRBJ2-1; possibly TRBD2 for D (6 bases). Trimming stripped 7 bases from V and 6 bases from J, with 19 bases between. CDR1 and CDR2 from the germline V gene are MNHNS and SASEGT. The CDR3 is 15 residues long.

V is TRBV27 and J is TRBJ1-2, with D unclear. V lost 4 bases, J lost 4 bases, and 10 bases lay in between. Germline-derived CDR1 and CDR2 are MNHEY and SMNVEV (reference sequence). This CDR3 is built from 13 residues. The CDR3 sequence: CASSSPDFYGYTF. In DNA form, the CDR3 reads TGTGCCAGCAGTTCCCCGGACTTCTATGGCTACACCTTC.

The chain carries TRBV6-5 and TRBJ2-7, with a possible D match to TRBD1 (5 bases). This CDR3 spans 13 amino acids. The germline gives CDR1 MNHEY, CDR2 SVGAGI. The V gene lost 5 bases and the J gene lost 0 bases, with 8 bases spanning the gap. The DNA of the CDR3 is TGTGCCAGCAGTGGGCAGGGCTCCTACGAGCAGTACTTC. Its translation is CASSGQGSYEQYF.

The rearrangement uses TRBV2 and TRBJ2-7; 7 bases map to TRBD1. Germline V CDR1 and CDR2: SNHLY, FYNNEI. The V and J ends lost 7 bases and 2 bases, in that order; junction bases with no gene match: 8. The CDR3 length is 14 residues. The CDR3 sequence: CASKAWDRTYEQYF. Here the CDR3 DNA reads TGTGCCAGCAAAGCATGGGACAGAACCTACGAGCAGTACTTC.

The V gene is TRBV4-3, the J gene TRBJ2-6; perhaps TRBD2 as D (5 bases). The CDR3 totals 16 residues. Germline V lookup: CDR1 LGHNA, CDR2 YSLEER. V was clipped by 4 bases and J by 0 bases, with 10 bases between them. CDR3 in amino acids: CASSPGIHSGANVLTF. In DNA, the CDR3 is TGCGCCAGCAGCCCCGGGATTCACTCTGGGGCCAACGTCCTGACTTTC.

This clone was counted a few times. The J gene is TRBJ1-1, the V gene TRBV7-9; 7 bases line up with TRBD1. Germline CDR1 is SEHNR and CDR2 is FQNEAQ (reference sequence). The CDR3 is made up of 13 amino acids. Trimming cost V 8 bases and J 5 bases; bases outside gene matches: 8. CDR3: CASFRGEGTEAFF. The CDR3 DNA follows: TGTGCCAGCTTCAGGGGGGAAGGGACTGAAGCTTTCTTT. Drawing the rest from reference TRBV7-9 and TRBJ1-1, the complete variable domain is DTGVSQNPRHKITKRGQNVTFRCDPISEHNRLYWYRQTLGQGPEFLTYFQNEAQLEKSRLLSDRFSAERPKGSFSTLEIQRTEQGDSAMYLCASFRGEGTEAFFGQGTRLTVV.

The chain carries TRBV28 and TRBJ2-1; D may be TRBD2 (7 bases). V dropped 5 bases and J dropped 9 bases, with 23 bases sitting between them. The CDR3 totals 16 residues. Germline CDR1 and CDR2: MDHEN and SYDVKM. The CDR3 spells CASSAPGWARGGEQFF. The CDR3 region has the DNA TGTGCCAGCAGTGCGCCCGGTTGGGCTAGGGGGGGTGAGCAGTTCTTC.

The chain couples TRBV7-9 to TRBJ1-1, with 7 positions matching TRBD1. V shed 1 base and J 10 bases; nucleotides not matched to a gene: 3. CDR1 and CDR2 (germline): SEHNR, FQNEAQ (reference sequence). This CDR3 has 12 residues. CDR3 loop: CASSLVGQLAFF. For the CDR3, the DNA is TGTGCCAGCAGCTTAGTGGGACAGTTAGCTTTCTTT.

The chain has TRBV11-2 and TRBJ2-7; D might be TRBD1 (6 bases). Germline lookup yields CDR1 SGHAT and CDR2 FQNNGV. This CDR3 contains 14 residues. Trimming cost V 5 bases and J 3 bases, with 14 bases left between them. The CDR3 DNA is TGTGCCAGCAGCCACGGACAGAGTGACTACGAGCAGTACTTC. This sequence encodes CASSHGQSDYEQYF. Full variable domain (outside the CDR3, taken from reference TRBV11-2 and TRBJ2-7): EAGVAQSPRYKIIEKRQSVAFWCNPISGHATLYWYQQILGQGPKLLIQFQNNGVVDDSQLPKDRFSAERLKGVDSTLKIQPAKLEDSAVYLCASSHGQSDYEQYFGPGTRLTVT.

The chain is built from TRBV10-3 and TRBJ2-7; 7 nucleotides align to TRBD1. The CDR3 has 14 residues. The germline CDR1 and CDR2 sequences are ENHRY and SYGVKD. Trimming cost V 3 bases and J 2 bases; bases outside gene matches: 4. The CDR3 sequence: CAISDPGQTYEQYF. In DNA, the CDR3 is TGTGCCATCAGTGACCCGGGACAGACCTACGAGCAGTACTTC.

V usage is TRBV19 and J usage is TRBJ1-1, with 8 bases aligning to TRBD1. Per the germline V gene, CDR1 is LNHDA and CDR2 is SQIVND (reference sequence). The ends lost 6 bases at V and 1 base at J; junction bases unmatched: 4. The CDR3 is made up of 14 amino acids. In nucleotides, the CDR3 is TGTGCCAGTAGAGGGACAGGCTCGAACACTGAAGCTTTCTTT. Translation gives CASRGTGSNTEAFF.